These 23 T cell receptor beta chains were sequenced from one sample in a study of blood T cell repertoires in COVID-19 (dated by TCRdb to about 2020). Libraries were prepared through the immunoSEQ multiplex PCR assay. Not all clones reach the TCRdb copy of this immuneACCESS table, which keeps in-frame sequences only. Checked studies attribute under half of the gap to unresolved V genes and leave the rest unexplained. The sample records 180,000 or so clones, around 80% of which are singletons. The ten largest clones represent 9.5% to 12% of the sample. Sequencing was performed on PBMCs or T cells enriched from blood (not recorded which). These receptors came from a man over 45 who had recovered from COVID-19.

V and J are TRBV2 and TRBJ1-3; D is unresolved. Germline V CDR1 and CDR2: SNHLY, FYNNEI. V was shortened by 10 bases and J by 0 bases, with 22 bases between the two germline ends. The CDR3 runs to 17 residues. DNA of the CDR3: TGTGCCACCACCCGAGCGGGCAGATCCTTCTCTGGAAACACCATATATTTT. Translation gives CATTRAGRSFSGNTIYF. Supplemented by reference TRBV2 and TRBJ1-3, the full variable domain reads EPEVTQTPSHQVTQMGQEVILRCVPISNHLYFYWYRQILGQKVEFLVSFYNNEISEKSEIFDDQFSVERPDGSNFTLKIRSTKLEDSAMYFCATTRAGRSFSGNTIYFGEGSWLTVV.

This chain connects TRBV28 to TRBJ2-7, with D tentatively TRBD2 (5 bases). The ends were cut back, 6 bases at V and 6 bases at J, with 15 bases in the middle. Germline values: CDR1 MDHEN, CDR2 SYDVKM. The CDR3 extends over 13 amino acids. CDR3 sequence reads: CASRPRGGREQYF. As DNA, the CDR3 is TGTGCCAGCAGACCCCGGGGTGGACGCGAGCAGTACTTC.

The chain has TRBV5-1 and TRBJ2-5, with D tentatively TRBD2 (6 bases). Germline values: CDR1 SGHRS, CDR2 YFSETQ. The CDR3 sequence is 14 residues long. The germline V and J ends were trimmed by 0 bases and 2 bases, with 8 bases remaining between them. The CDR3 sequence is CASSLEGRQETQYF. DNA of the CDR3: TGCGCCAGCAGCTTGGAGGGGAGGCAAGAGACCCAGTACTTC.

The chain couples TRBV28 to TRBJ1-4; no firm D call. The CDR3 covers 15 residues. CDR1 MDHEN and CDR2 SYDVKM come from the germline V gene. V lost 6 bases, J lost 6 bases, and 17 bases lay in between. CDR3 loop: CASRPTGRTDEKLFF. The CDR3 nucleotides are TGTGCCAGCAGACCGACCGGGAGGACCGATGAAAAACTGTTTTTT.

The CDR3 protein is CASSSGLAGGNEQFF. The CDR3 bases are TGTGCCAGCAGCTCAGGACTAGCGGGAGGGAATGAGCAGTTCTTC. V and J are TRBV7-9 and TRBJ2-1; TRBD2 matches 15 bases. The V gene end was trimmed by 4 bases and the J gene end by 7 bases; junction bases not matched to a gene: 2. Germline CDR1 reads SEHNR; CDR2 reads FQNEAQ (reference sequence). The length of the CDR3 is 15 residues. The whole variable domain, remainder taken from reference TRBV7-9 and TRBJ2-1, is DTGVSQNPRHKITKRGQNVTFRCDPISEHNRLYWYRQTLGQGPEFLTYFQNEAQLEKSRLLSDRFSAERPKGSFSTLEIQRTEQGDSAMYLCASSSGLAGGNEQFFGPGTRLTVL.

The CDR3 here is CASSFSGQGEKLFF. The CDR3 nucleotides are TGTGCCAGCAGTTTTTCAGGACAGGGAGAAAAACTGTTTTTT. The chain joins TRBV28 to TRBJ1-4, with 8 bases identical to TRBD1. After removal of 3 bases from V and 8 bases from J, the junction contained 5 bases not matched to a gene. Germline CDR1 reads MDHEN; CDR2 reads SYDVKM. The CDR3 runs 14 residues.

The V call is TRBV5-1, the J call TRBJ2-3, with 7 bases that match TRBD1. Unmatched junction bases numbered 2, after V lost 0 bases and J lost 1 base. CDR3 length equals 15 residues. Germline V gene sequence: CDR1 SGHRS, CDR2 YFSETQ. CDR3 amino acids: CASSLGQGGTDTQYF. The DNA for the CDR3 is TGCGCCAGCAGCTTGGGACAGGGAGGCACAGATACGCAGTATTTT.

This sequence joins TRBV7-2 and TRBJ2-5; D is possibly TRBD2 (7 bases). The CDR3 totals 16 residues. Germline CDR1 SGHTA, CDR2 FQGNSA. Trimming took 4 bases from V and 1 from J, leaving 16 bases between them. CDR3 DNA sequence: TGTGCCAGCAGCTCCGGAACTAGGGGGGGCCAAGAGACCCAGTACTTC. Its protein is CASSSGTRGGQETQYF.

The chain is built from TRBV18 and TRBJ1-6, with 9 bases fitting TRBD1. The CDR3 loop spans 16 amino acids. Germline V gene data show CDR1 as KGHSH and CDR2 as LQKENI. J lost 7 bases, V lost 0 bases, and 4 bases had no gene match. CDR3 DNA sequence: TGTGCCAGCTCACCACCGGGACAGGGAGGCAATTCACCCCTCCACTTT. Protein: CASSPPGQGGNSPLHF.

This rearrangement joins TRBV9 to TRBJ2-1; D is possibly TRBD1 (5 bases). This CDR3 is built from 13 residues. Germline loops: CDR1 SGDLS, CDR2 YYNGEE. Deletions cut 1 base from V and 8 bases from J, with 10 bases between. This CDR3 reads CASSVSRGDEQFF. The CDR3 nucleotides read TGTGCCAGCAGCGTAAGTAGGGGCGATGAGCAGTTCTTC.

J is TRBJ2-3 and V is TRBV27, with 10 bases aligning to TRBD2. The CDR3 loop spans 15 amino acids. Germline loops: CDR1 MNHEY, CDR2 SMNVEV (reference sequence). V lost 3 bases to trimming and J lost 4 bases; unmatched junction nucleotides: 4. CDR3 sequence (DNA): TGTGCCAGCAGTTTTTGGCTAGCGGGAGCAGATACGCAGTATTTT. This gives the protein CASSFWLAGADTQYF.

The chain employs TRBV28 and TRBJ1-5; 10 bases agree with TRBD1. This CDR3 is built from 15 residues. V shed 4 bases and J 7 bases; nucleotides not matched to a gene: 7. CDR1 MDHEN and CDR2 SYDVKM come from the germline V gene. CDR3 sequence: CASSSTGTGEQPQHF. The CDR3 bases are TGTGCCAGCAGTTCAACCGGGACAGGGGAACAGCCCCAGCATTTT. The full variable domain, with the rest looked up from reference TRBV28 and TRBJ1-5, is DVKVTQSSRYLVKRTGEKVFLECVQDMDHENMFWYRQDPGLGLRLIYFSYDVKMKEKGDIPEGYSVSREKKERFSLILESASTNQTSMYLCASSSTGTGEQPQHFGDGTRLSIL.

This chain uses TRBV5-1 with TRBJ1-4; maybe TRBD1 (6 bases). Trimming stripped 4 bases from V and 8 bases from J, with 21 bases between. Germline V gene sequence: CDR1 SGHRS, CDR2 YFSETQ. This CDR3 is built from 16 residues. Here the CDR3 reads CASSAFSGGNGEKLFF. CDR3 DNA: TGCGCCAGCAGCGCTTTTTCGGGGGGCAATGGGGAAAAACTGTTTTTT.

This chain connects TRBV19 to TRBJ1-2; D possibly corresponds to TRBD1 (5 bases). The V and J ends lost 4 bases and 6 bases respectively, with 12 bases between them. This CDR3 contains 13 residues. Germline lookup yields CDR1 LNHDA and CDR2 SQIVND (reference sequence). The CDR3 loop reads CASSTRTKNGYTF. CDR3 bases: TGTGCCAGTAGTACCCGGACAAAGAATGGCTACACCTTC.

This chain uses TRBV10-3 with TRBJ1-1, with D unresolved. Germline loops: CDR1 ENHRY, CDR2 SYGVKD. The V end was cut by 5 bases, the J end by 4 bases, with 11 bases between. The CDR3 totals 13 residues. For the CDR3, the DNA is TGTGCCATCAGTACAGTAGTAGGCACTGAAGCTTTCTTT. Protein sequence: CAISTVVGTEAFF.

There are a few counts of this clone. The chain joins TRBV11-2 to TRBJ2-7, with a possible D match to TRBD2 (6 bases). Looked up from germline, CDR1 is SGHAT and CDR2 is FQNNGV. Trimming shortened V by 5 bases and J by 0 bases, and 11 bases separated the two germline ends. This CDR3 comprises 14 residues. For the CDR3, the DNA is TGTGCCAGCAGCCAACTGACTAGCTCCTACGAGCAGTACTTC. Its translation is CASSQLTSSYEQYF. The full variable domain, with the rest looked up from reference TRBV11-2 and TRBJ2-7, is EAGVAQSPRYKIIEKRQSVAFWCNPISGHATLYWYQQILGQGPKLLIQFQNNGVVDDSQLPKDRFSAERLKGVDSTLKIQPAKLEDSAVYLCASSQLTSSYEQYFGPGTRLTVT.

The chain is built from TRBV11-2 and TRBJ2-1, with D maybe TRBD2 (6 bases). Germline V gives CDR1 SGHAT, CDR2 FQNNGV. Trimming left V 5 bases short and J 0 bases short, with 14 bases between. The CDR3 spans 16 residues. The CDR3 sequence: CASSGPSASSYNEQFF. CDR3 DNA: TGTGCCAGCAGCGGGCCTAGCGCCTCCTCCTACAATGAGCAGTTCTTC.

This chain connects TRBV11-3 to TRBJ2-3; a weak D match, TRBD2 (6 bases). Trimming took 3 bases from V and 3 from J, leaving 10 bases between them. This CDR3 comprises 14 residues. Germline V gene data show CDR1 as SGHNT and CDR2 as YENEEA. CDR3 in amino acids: CASSLAGKTDTQYF. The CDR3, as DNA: TGTGCCAGCAGCTTGGCGGGGAAGACAGATACGCAGTATTTT.

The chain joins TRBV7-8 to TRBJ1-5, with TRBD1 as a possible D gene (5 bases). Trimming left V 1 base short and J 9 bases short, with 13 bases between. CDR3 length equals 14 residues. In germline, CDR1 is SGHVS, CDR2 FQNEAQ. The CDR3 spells CASSLEQGRGPQHF. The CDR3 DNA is TGTGCCAGCAGCTTAGAGCAGGGCCGTGGGCCCCAGCATTTT.

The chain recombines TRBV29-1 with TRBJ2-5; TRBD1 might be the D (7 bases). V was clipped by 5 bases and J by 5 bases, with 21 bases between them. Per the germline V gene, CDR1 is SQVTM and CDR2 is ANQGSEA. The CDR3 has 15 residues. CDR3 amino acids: CSVPVWGRGEETQYF. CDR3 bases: TGCAGCGTTCCCGTCTGGGGCAGGGGGGAGGAGACCCAGTACTTC.

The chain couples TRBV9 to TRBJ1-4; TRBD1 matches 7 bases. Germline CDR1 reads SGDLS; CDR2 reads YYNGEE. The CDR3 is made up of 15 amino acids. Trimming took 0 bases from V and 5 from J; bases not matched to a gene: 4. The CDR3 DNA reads TGTGCCAGCAGCGTAGTTGGGACAGCGAATGAAAAACTGTTTTTT. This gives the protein CASSVVGTANEKLFF.

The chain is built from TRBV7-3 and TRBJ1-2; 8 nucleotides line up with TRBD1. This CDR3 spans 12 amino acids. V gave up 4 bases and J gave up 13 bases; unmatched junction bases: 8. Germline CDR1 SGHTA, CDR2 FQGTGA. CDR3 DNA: TGTGCCAGCAGCTCCCAAGGACAGGGAGTCACCTTC. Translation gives CASSSQGQGVTF.

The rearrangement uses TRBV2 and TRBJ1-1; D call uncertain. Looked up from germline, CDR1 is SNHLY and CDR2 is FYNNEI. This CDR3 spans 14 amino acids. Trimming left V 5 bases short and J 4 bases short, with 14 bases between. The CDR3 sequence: CASSPALGGTEAFF. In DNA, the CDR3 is TGTGCCAGCAGTCCAGCGCTGGGTGGCACTGAAGCTTTCTTT.